Shown below are 13 T cell receptor beta chains from a single sample sequenced in a study of blood T cell repertoires in COVID-19. Profiling relied on immunoSEQ multiplex PCR, and the TCRdb table lists in-frame clones only, not all of them. The sample lists some 93,000 clones, roughly 77% occurring once. The sequencing sample was made of peripheral blood. Receptors originate from a human donor in a cohort sampled during active COVID-19.

This clone was counted between two and nine times. V and J are TRBV7-2 and TRBJ2-1; D may be TRBD2 (5 bases). This CDR3 has 14 residues. The germline V gene has CDR1 SGHTA and CDR2 FQGNSA. V was trimmed by 6 bases and J by 0 bases, leaving 9 bases between them. CDR3 protein: CASRPTSSYNEQFF. The CDR3 DNA reads TGTGCCAGCAGGCCAACTAGCTCCTACAATGAGCAGTTCTTC.

The chain recombines TRBV11-2 with TRBJ2-1; 10 nucleotides align to TRBD2. V lost 6 bases, J lost 5 bases, and 7 bases stayed unmatched. CDR1 is SGHAT, CDR2 FQNNGV, per germline. The CDR3 is 15 amino acids. The CDR3 nucleotides read TGTGCCAGCAGACGCCTAGCGGGAGTAGACAATGAGCAGTTCTTC. Amino acids: CASRRLAGVDNEQFF.

V is TRBV7-2 and J is TRBJ2-1, with D possibly TRBD2 on 5 matching bases. Between the trimmed V and J ends, which lost 0 bases and 7 bases, there was a span of 10 bases. This CDR3 contains 14 residues. The germline CDR1 and CDR2 sequences are SGHTA and FQGNSA. This chain's CDR3 is CASSLAGEWNEQFF. CDR3 nucleotide sequence: TGTGCCAGCAGCTTAGCGGGAGAGTGGAATGAGCAGTTCTTC.

The chain recombines TRBV4-2 with TRBJ2-5; D is possibly TRBD2 (6 bases). Trimming removed 0 bases from V and 3 bases from J, with 11 bases in between. The V gene's germline CDR1 is LGHNA and CDR2 YNFKEQ. CDR3 length: 15 amino acids. The CDR3 nucleotides read TGTGCCAGCAGCCAAGAGCCGGGGGAGGAAGAGACCCAGTACTTC. Protein product: CASSQEPGEEETQYF.

V is TRBV6-6 and J is TRBJ2-3; TRBD1 matches 8 bases. This CDR3 contains 16 residues. J lost 4 bases, V lost 2 bases, and 8 bases had no gene match. Germline CDR1 is MNHNY and CDR2 is SVGAGI (reference sequence). The CDR3 DNA reads TGTGCCAGCAGTTACCCTGACAGGGGAGAGGCAGATACGCAGTATTTT. It translates to CASSYPDRGEADTQYF.

The chain recombines TRBV2 with TRBJ1-5; 8 nucleotides agree with TRBD1. Germline V gene sequence: CDR1 SNHLY, CDR2 FYNNEI. The ends lost 8 bases at V and 4 bases at J; junction bases unmatched: 7. The CDR3 consists of 14 residues. CDR3 nucleotides: TGTGCCAGCTGGGGGACAGGAGAGAATCAGCCCCAGCATTTT. This encodes CASWGTGENQPQHF.

Regarding this clone: A junction end diverges from the germline sequence, so it may reflect a read error. The CDR3 DNA follows: TGTGCCCGCAGTAGCGGGACAGGGAACGAAAAACTGTTTTTT. Its protein is CARSSGTGNEKLFF. V and J are TRBV6-2 or TRBV6-3 and TRBJ1-4, with 9 bases that match TRBD1. This CDR3 comprises 14 residues. Germline V lookup: CDR1 MNHEY, CDR2 SVGEGT.

CDR3 coding DNA: TGTGCCAGCAGTTACGAGGGCGCGAACACCGGGGAGCTGTTTTTT. Its protein product is CASSYEGANTGELFF. V and J are TRBV6-6 and TRBJ2-2, with D possibly being TRBD2 (5 bases). V was cut by 2 bases and J by 0 bases, with 7 bases left in between. The CDR3 sequence is 15 residues long. CDR1 and CDR2 (germline): MNHNY, SVGAGI (reference sequence).

The chain is built from TRBV15 and TRBJ2-1; TRBD2 aligns across 10 bases. CDR1 and CDR2 from the germline V gene are LNHNV and YYDKDF (reference sequence). The CDR3 loop spans 16 amino acids. V was clipped by 4 bases and J by 1 base; unmatched bases: 4. The CDR3 nucleotides are TGTGCCACCAGCAATATACTAGCGGGATCCTACAATGAGCAGTTCTTC. Encoded protein: CATSNILAGSYNEQFF.

The chain is built from TRBV5-1 and TRBJ1-2; 9 bases fit TRBD1. Germline lookup yields CDR1 SGHRS and CDR2 YFSETQ. The junction had 11 bases not matched to a gene; V was cut back by 0 bases and J by 8 bases. The CDR3 loop spans 16 amino acids. CDR3 bases: TGCGCCAGCAGCTTGGCACTAGGACAGGGGAACGAAGGCTACACCTTC. It specifies CASSLALGQGNEGYTF.

This clone came up a few times. V and J are TRBV7-9 and TRBJ2-7; 8 bases are a match to TRBD1. V shed 1 base and J 2 bases; nucleotides not matched to a gene: 13. The CDR3 extends over 18 amino acids. From germline, CDR1 is SEHNR and CDR2 FQNEAQ (reference sequence). Here the CDR3 reads CASSLGSAGGETTYEQYF. For the CDR3, the DNA is TGTGCCAGCAGCTTAGGGTCGGCAGGGGGCGAGACTACCTACGAGCAGTACTTC.

This sequence joins TRBV27 and TRBJ2-5; TRBD2 is a possible D gene (6 bases). The germline CDR1 and CDR2 sequences are MNHEY and SMNVEV (reference sequence). V was trimmed by 3 bases and J by 2 bases, leaving 10 bases between them. This CDR3 spans 14 amino acids. The chain's CDR3 is CASSFHSGQETQYF. The CDR3 region has the DNA TGTGCCAGCAGTTTCCATAGCGGACAAGAGACCCAGTACTTC.

The chain couples TRBV18 to TRBJ1-1; no clear D gene. This CDR3 has 13 amino acids. Germline CDR1 and CDR2: KGHSH and LQKENI. V lost 3 bases, J lost 6 bases, and 11 bases lay in between. This CDR3 reads CASSPTPSAEAFF. As DNA, the CDR3 is TGTGCCAGCTCACCCACTCCCTCCGCTGAAGCTTTCTTT.